Listed below are T cell receptor beta chains from one sample, sequenced in a study of OX40 agonist ivuxolimab in advanced cancers. Sequencing used immunoSEQ multiplex PCR; TCRdb keeps in-frame clones, though not all of them. The sample includes roughly 68,000 clones, 80% to 95% of them seen just once. Sequences were derived from CD4+ or CD8+ T cells sorted from blood, sampled in a trial of the OX40 agonist ivuxolimab. The receptor set was obtained from an adult with an advanced solid tumor such as melanoma, head and neck, liver or kidney cancer. Each CDR3 is given without its conserved first and last residue. Each record gives: V gene, CDR3 protein.

TRBV19 | ASSIGQGRGLKLF
TRBV9 | ASSPGLAGGETQY
TRBV18 | ASSPPNLQETQY
TRBV6-6 | ASSPETAGAMGIQY
TRBV2 | ASRLVRGEQF
TRBV10-1 | ASSESRGRAEAF
TRBV14 | ASSLDLAGGELF
TRBV15 | ATSLGPRGPLAKNIQY
TRBV5-1 | ASSLAPLAGGDTQY
TRBV29-1 | SVGILAGARNNEQF
TRBV10-3 | AISMEAGELF
TRBV7-3 | ASSLGLSPGADTQY
TRBV18 | ASSLGGGNTEAF
TRBV5-3 | ARNLGGKGVYEQY
TRBV5-1 | ASSVGEVTREQY
TRBV6-1 | ASSEAWNPRTGELF
TRBV20-1 | SAREGETQY
TRBV2 | ATGTDTNYGYT
TRBV19 | ASSMVRTSGDQETQY
TRBV2 | ASSEAQGIPIYTEAF
TRBV7-9 | ASSPQGRGRSSYEQY
TRBV5-1 | ARSLGLAGGGEQY
TRBV19 | ASSPGTLGNTIY
TRBV18 | ASSPPAANTEAF
TRBV23-1 | ASNPGGRGRTSRDEKLF
TRBV19 | ASKDRDYGYT
TRBV20-1 | SAKDRDEQY
TRBV19 | ASSAPGGNQPQH
TRBV10-3 | ATAGQGVSSSYEQY
TRBV2 | ASSMQDRAQSPLH
TRBV7-6 | ASSLEVVSYNEQF
TRBV5-1 | ASSSTSGDYQETQY
TRBV5-1 | ASSRSSVNTGELF
TRBV5-4 | ASSFDITGELF
TRBV5-4 | ASSSPTGGGTEAF
TRBV5-4 | ASSLDRAREQY
TRBV5-8 | ASSKQGGPLPGANVLT
TRBV6-5 | ASSQTGFGNTIY
TRBV10-1 | ASSAGTQYEQY
TRBV20-1 | SATLVNEQF
TRBV6-6 | ASNRGSGSDTQY
TRBV6-5 | ATGPNTEAF
TRBV13 | ASSLWPPVANYGYT
TRBV6-1 | ASSLLTASYEQY
TRBV5-4 | ASSLSGGVYEQY
TRBV4-1 | ASSQVAAGGDRNTQY
TRBV19 | ASSGPDRGGETQY
TRBV18 | ASSPNSAGSSGYT
TRBV30 | AWSVGALQGYT
TRBV5-6 | ASSLVIGQGVSGANVLT
TRBV11-1 | ASSLGGEQF